This TCR beta chain was sequenced in a study of blood T cell repertoires in COVID-19. Overall study: The United States, Italy and Spain were the sources of the acute and convalescent COVID-19 samples.

Germline values: CDR1 LGHNA, CDR2 YSLEER. The CDR3 totals 17 residues. The V and J ends lost 1 base and 3 bases, in that order; junction bases with no gene match: 3. Individuals aged about 18 to 95 years were recruited from roughly 23 US areas. The authors' processing: For nucleated cells, counts were estimated from reference gene primer amplification. Only in-frame clones appear in the TCRdb table, and some are missing; sequencing was by immunoSEQ multiplex PCR. That table gives V, J and clone size, and the DNA gave D and trimming. This table holds a few hundred thousand clones, 90% found once. The sequence derives from a woman in her late teens or twenties with acute COVID-19. V and J are TRBV4-3 and TRBJ2-2; TRBD2 matches at 12 bases. Sequenced input: PBMCs or T cells enriched from blood (not recorded which). CDR3 nucleotide sequence: TGCGCCAGCAGCCAAGCTTGGACTAGCGGGGACACCGGGGAGCTGTTTTTT. Amino acid sequence: CASSQAWTSGDTGELFF.